The entry below describes one T cell receptor beta chain. Its antigen is still unknown. These data originate in a study of radiotherapy plus CTLA-4 blockade in lung cancer. Findings and caveats of the study: Clones derived from tumor TCRs expanded in blood after radiotherapy plus ipilimumab.

Only in-frame clones appear in the TCRdb table, and some are missing; sequencing was by immunoSEQ multiplex PCR. The sample contains tens of thousands of clones, approximately 83% of which appear only once. Germline V gene lookup returns CDR1 SGHTA and CDR2 FQGNSA. Trimming removed 0 bases at V and 8 bases at J, with 16 bases between. The CDR3 spans 15 residues. This chain joins TRBV7-2 and TRBJ1-2; D perhaps matches TRBD1 (5 bases). The receptor was isolated from a human donor with non-small cell lung cancer who had stable disease on radiotherapy plus ipilimumab. The sample was peripheral blood, taken from a patient treated with radiotherapy plus ipilimumab. The CDR3 here is CASSLAGTPREGYTF. The CDR3 DNA follows: TGTGCCAGCAGCTTAGCAGGGACTCCCCGGGAAGGCTACACCTTC.